Listed below are T cell receptor beta chains from one sample, sequenced in a study of blood T cell repertoires in COVID-19. Sequenced by immunoSEQ multiplex PCR; TCRdb stores in-frame clones only, minus some. The sample records about 300,000 clones, more than 85% being singletons. The material sequenced was peripheral blood. The receptors here all came from a man between 65 and 79 years old with acute or convalescent COVID-19. The CDR3 runs from the conserved cysteine through the conserved F or W. Each record gives: J gene, V gene, D gene, clone size, CDR3 length, CDR3 DNA, CDR3 protein. The D gene is left open where the match is weak. Expanded clones get a size class; other rows say once, few or many, or leave the size out.

j_gene: TRBJ2-3; v_gene: TRBV5-1; d_gene: .; abundance: .; len: 18; CDR3nt: TGCGCCAGCAGCTTGGAAGGGGCAGGGAAAAGGTTAACAGATACGCAGTATTTT; CDR3aa: CASSLEGAGKRLTDTQYF
j_gene: TRBJ1-1; v_gene: TRBV6-5; d_gene: .; abundance: .; len: 11; CDR3nt: TGTGCCAGCTCAGGGATGAATGAAGCTTTCTTT; CDR3aa: CASSGMNEAFF
j_gene: TRBJ1-1; v_gene: TRBV3-1/TRBV3-2; d_gene: .; abundance: .; len: 13; CDR3nt: TGTGCCAGCAGCCAAGTGTCTCTCACTGAAGCTTTCTTT; CDR3aa: CASSQVSLTEAFF
j_gene: TRBJ1-5; v_gene: TRBV6-5; d_gene: .; abundance: .; len: 13; CDR3nt: TGTGCCAGCAGTCAATCTATAAATCAGCCCCAGCATTTT; CDR3aa: CASSQSINQPQHF
j_gene: TRBJ2-7; v_gene: TRBV30; d_gene: TRBD1; abundance: .; len: 15; CDR3nt: TGTGCCTGGGGTTCCGGGACAGGGGTTGTCTACGAGCAGTACTTC; CDR3aa: CAWGSGTGVVYEQYF
j_gene: TRBJ2-7; v_gene: TRBV21-1; d_gene: .; abundance: .; len: 15; CDR3nt: TGTGCCAGCAGCCACCGGGACAGGGGGAAAGGCGAGCAGTACTTC; CDR3aa: CASSHRDRGKGEQYF
j_gene: TRBJ1-6; v_gene: TRBV7-9; d_gene: TRBD1; abundance: .; len: 14; CDR3nt: TGTGCCAGCAGCCAAGGGACAGGGGATTCACCCCTCCACTTT; CDR3aa: CASSQGTGDSPLHF
j_gene: TRBJ2-7; v_gene: TRBV14; d_gene: .; abundance: few; len: 15; CDR3nt: TGTGCCAGCAGCGCCCGATGGTCGGGGGGCGACGAGCAGTACTTC; CDR3aa: CASSARWSGGDEQYF
j_gene: TRBJ2-1; v_gene: TRBV24-1; d_gene: .; abundance: .; len: 15; CDR3nt: TGTGCCACCAGTGATCCTGGAGGGCGCTACAATGAGCAGTTCTTC; CDR3aa: CATSDPGGRYNEQFF
j_gene: TRBJ1-5; v_gene: TRBV28; d_gene: TRBD1; abundance: .; len: 14; CDR3nt: TGTGCCAGCAGTTTGACAGGGGTGAATCAGCCCCAGCATTTT; CDR3aa: CASSLTGVNQPQHF
j_gene: TRBJ2-3; v_gene: TRBV7-2; d_gene: .; abundance: .; len: 13; CDR3nt: TGTGCCAGCAGCTTGCTGGGAGCAGATACGCAGTATTTT; CDR3aa: CASSLLGADTQYF
j_gene: TRBJ2-5; v_gene: TRBV6-2/TRBV6-3; d_gene: .; abundance: .; len: 17; CDR3nt: TGTGCCAGCAGTTACTCGAATTTAGGGAACAGGGCGGAGACCCAGTACTTC; CDR3aa: CASSYSNLGNRAETQYF
j_gene: TRBJ2-2; v_gene: TRBV3-1/TRBV3-2; d_gene: TRBD1; abundance: few; len: 16; CDR3nt: TGTGCCAGCAGCCACACGGGACAGGGAAACACCGGGGAGCTGTTTTTT; CDR3aa: CASSHTGQGNTGELFF
j_gene: TRBJ1-2; v_gene: TRBV5-5; d_gene: TRBD1; abundance: .; len: 14; CDR3nt: TGTGCCAGCAGCCGGGACAGGGTGGGCTATGGCTACACCTTC; CDR3aa: CASSRDRVGYGYTF